The present entry profiles one T cell receptor (beta chain) with its context. Distinct nucleotide sequences in the sample also encode this CDR3. The data were obtained in a study of technical replicates of blood from a handful of donors. Germline values: CDR1 SQVTM, CDR2 ANQGSEA. The length of the CDR3 is 15 residues. V shed 3 bases and J 2 bases; nucleotides not matched to a gene: 10. Clones were sequenced by immunoSEQ multiplex PCR, and TCRdb holds only the in-frame ones, with some missing. The table shows approximately 15,000 clones, with approximately 80% occurring only once. Sequenced sample: PBMCs. The chain links TRBV29-1 to TRBJ2-7, with 7 bases matching TRBD1. The TCR was taken from a human donor in good health. CDR3 in DNA: TGCAGCGTTGAGGATAATAAGGGGGCGACCTACGAGCAGTACTTC. This translates into CSVEDNKGATYEQYF.